Presented here are 32 T cell receptor beta chains from one specimen sequenced in a study of identical twins. TCRdb reanalysed the 5' RACE reads using MiXCR and keeps one entry per CDR3 protein. The sample has roughly 500,000 distinct CDR3 sequences, 22% seen once. These data also formed part of another study, on T cells expressing NK-cell markers.

The sample taken for sequencing was CD4+ T cells sorted from blood. These receptors came from a woman aged 18 to 35 in good health.

V gene TRBV5-1 combines with J gene TRBJ2-1; D perhaps matches TRBD2 (6 bases). There are 16 residues in the CDR3. The V end lost 6 bases, the J end lost 8 bases, and 24 bases lay between the germline ends. CDR1 and CDR2 from the germline V gene are SGHRS and YFSETQ. The CDR3 sequence is CASTRGYRGGADEQFF. The CDR3 DNA is TGCGCCAGCACCCGCGGTTATCGCGGAGGGGCAGATGAGCAGTTCTTC.

This clonotype has ten or more counts. The chain combines TRBV12-3 or TRBV12-4 with TRBJ1-2; D not certain. The CDR3 runs to 14 residues. V was clipped by 1 base and J by 2 bases, with 8 bases between them. CDR3 DNA sequence: TGTGCCAGCAGTTTAGGCACGCGGAACTATGGCTACACCTTC. Its protein is CASSLGTRNYGYTF.

A note on this clonotype: The missing conserved phenylalanine or tryptophan at the end of this CDR3 makes a read error likely. The chain has TRBV4-3 and TRBJ2-5, with a possible D match to TRBD1 (5 bases). The germline V gene has CDR1 LGHNA and CDR2 YSLEER. This CDR3 contains 15 residues. V lost 2 bases, J lost 0 bases, and 10 bases lay in between. The CDR3 DNA follows: TGCGCCAGCAGCCAACAGGGTGGGGACCAAGAGACCCAGTACTCC. Translated, it gives CASSQQGGDQETQYS.

The J gene is TRBJ2-3, the V gene TRBV20-1; D possibly corresponds to TRBD2 (5 bases). Germline values: CDR1 DFQATT, CDR2 SNEGSKA (reference sequence). V lost 0 bases and J lost 0, with 13 bases in between. This CDR3 comprises 16 residues. CDR3 nucleotide sequence: TGCAGTGCTAGAGATCCTCGAAGCGGTAGCACAGATACGCAGTATTTT. Its translation is CSARDPRSGSTDTQYF.

The rearrangement joins TRBV2 to TRBJ2-7, with D tentatively TRBD2 (7 bases). The CDR3 extends over 13 amino acids. Germline V lookup: CDR1 SNHLY, CDR2 FYNNEI. Trimming removed 6 bases at V and 3 bases at J, with 12 bases between. CDR3 region: CASRGGASYEQYF. The CDR3 nucleotides are TGTGCCAGCAGGGGGGGGGCCAGCTACGAGCAGTACTTC.

This chain uses TRBV27 with TRBJ2-7, with TRBD2 matching over 11 bases. Germline assignment: CDR1 MNHEY and CDR2 SMNVEV (reference sequence). The V and J ends lost 5 bases and 0 bases, in that order; junction bases with no gene match: 6. The CDR3 spans 16 residues. Here the CDR3 DNA reads TGTGCCAGCAGTCTCGGGACTAGCGGTGCCTCCTACGAGCAGTACTTC. Translation: CASSLGTSGASYEQYF.

V and J are TRBV18 and TRBJ2-5; D possibly matches TRBD1 or TRBD2 (5 bases each). CDR3 length: 15 amino acids. Germline lookup yields CDR1 KGHSH and CDR2 LQKENI. Trimming removed 6 bases at V and 2 bases at J, with 16 bases between. As DNA, the CDR3 is TGTGCCAGCTCCTATGTTACCAGGGAGCAAGAGACCCAGTACTTC. Protein product: CASSYVTREQETQYF.

On this clonotype: This may be a read error, as it is one base from a much larger clone. The CDR3 DNA reads TGTGCCAGCATCCCCGGGAACACCGGGGAGCTGTTTTTT. It translates to CASIPGNTGELFF. The chain recombines TRBV6-2 or TRBV6-3 with TRBJ2-2; D is uncertain. The V end lost 7 bases, the J end lost 1 base, and 7 bases lay between the germline ends. The CDR3 has 13 residues. Germline V gene sequence: CDR1 MNHEY, CDR2 SVGEGT.

The J gene is TRBJ2-2, the V gene TRBV4-3, with TRBD2 matching 7 bases. The ends lost 0 bases at V and 13 bases at J; junction bases unmatched: 5. Germline lookup yields CDR1 LGHNA and CDR2 YSLEER. This CDR3 has 13 amino acids. The CDR3 here is CASSQDGGGGLFF. DNA of the CDR3: TGCGCCAGCAGCCAAGATGGGGGGGGAGGGCTGTTTTTT.

In its sample, this clonotype was seen a few times. V usage is TRBV5-1 and J usage is TRBJ2-1; perhaps TRBD1 as D (5 bases). This CDR3 comprises 14 residues. Trimming took off 0 bases at V and 7 bases at J, with 11 bases between the two ends. Germline V gives CDR1 SGHRS, CDR2 YFSETQ. The DNA of the CDR3 is TGCGCCAGCAGCTTGGTAGGGGATGGGAATGAGCAGTTCTTC. Amino acids: CASSLVGDGNEQFF.

V and J are TRBV2 and TRBJ2-7; 9 nucleotides line up with TRBD1. Germline CDR1 and CDR2: SNHLY and FYNNEI. CDR3 length: 12 amino acids. Trimming removed 10 bases from V and 4 bases from J; junction bases left unmatched: 5. The CDR3 DNA reads TGTGCCACAGGACAGGGGTTTTACGAGCAGTACTTC. This sequence encodes CATGQGFYEQYF.

This clonotype has more than one count but fewer than ten. V gene TRBV7-9 combines with J gene TRBJ2-5; D gene ambiguous. CDR1 and CDR2 from the germline V gene are SEHNR and FQNEAQ (reference sequence). The CDR3 has 13 residues. Between the trimmed V and J ends, which lost 2 bases and 5 bases, there was a span of 9 bases. The CDR3 region is CASSLLAAETQYF. The CDR3 region has the DNA TGTGCCAGCAGCTTACTGGCGGCCGAGACCCAGTACTTC.

The V call is TRBV20-1, the J call TRBJ2-7; a weak D match, TRBD2 (5 bases). The germline gives CDR1 DFQATT, CDR2 SNEGSKA (reference sequence). V was clipped by 3 bases and J by 5 bases, with 17 bases between them. The CDR3 runs to 14 residues. For the CDR3, the DNA is TGCAGTGCTAGTCCCGCGGGTTGGGGAAACGAGCAGTACTTC. Translation: CSASPAGWGNEQYF.

The J gene is TRBJ1-6, the V gene TRBV6-2 or TRBV6-3; 9 positions agree with TRBD1. V was pared by 4 bases and J by 10 bases, with 11 bases of the junction left unmatched. CDR3 length equals 16 residues. Germline V gene sequence: CDR1 MNHEY, CDR2 SVGEGT. CDR3 nucleotides: TGTGCCAGCAGTTTTCGGCGGGGGACAGGGAACTCACCCCTCCACTTT. This sequence encodes CASSFRRGTGNSPLHF.

V usage is TRBV20-1 and J usage is TRBJ2-2; D is uncertain. Deletions cut 3 bases from V and 3 bases from J, with 5 bases between. The germline CDR1 and CDR2 sequences are DFQATT and SNEGSKA (reference sequence). This CDR3 is 12 amino acids long. The CDR3 DNA follows: TGCAGTGCTAGTGGGGACACCGGGGAGCTGTTTTTT. The encoded protein is CSASGDTGELFF.

This clonotype was detected many times. V and J are TRBV20-1 and TRBJ2-7; tentatively, D is TRBD1 (6 bases). This CDR3 contains 11 residues. V lost 4 bases, J lost 6 bases, and 10 bases lay in between. Per germline, CDR1 DFQATT and CDR2 SNEGSKA (reference sequence). The DNA for the CDR3 is TGCAGTGCTAAAACAGGGAGCGAGCAGTACTTC. Translating gives CSAKTGSEQYF.

This clonotype has more than one count but fewer than ten. V is TRBV5-1 and J is TRBJ1-1; a weak D match, TRBD1 (5 bases). This CDR3 contains 14 residues. Trimming left V 3 bases short and J 5 bases short, with 14 bases between. Germline V CDR1 and CDR2: SGHRS, YFSETQ. In DNA, the CDR3 is TGCGCCAGCAGCTCGGACGGGAGGGGTACTGAAGCTTTCTTT. Protein sequence: CASSSDGRGTEAFF.

The chain has TRBV28 and TRBJ2-7, with a weak D call TRBD1 (5 bases). CDR3 length: 14 residues. Germline lookup yields CDR1 MDHEN and CDR2 SYDVKM. The V end was cut by 6 bases, the J end by 0 bases, with 12 bases between. CDR3 amino acids: CASRNQGFSYEQYF. CDR3 coding DNA: TGTGCCAGCAGAAATCAGGGCTTCTCCTACGAGCAGTACTTC.

This chain's CDR3 is CASSPRGQGRAYEQYF. In DNA, the CDR3 is TGTGCCAGCAGTCCACGGGGACAGGGTAGGGCCTACGAGCAGTACTTC. The chain combines TRBV6-1 with TRBJ2-7; 9 bases are a match to TRBD1. The CDR3 is made up of 16 amino acids. V shed 5 bases, J shed 2 bases, and the junction held 10 bases outside the gene matches. The V gene's germline CDR1 is MNHNS and CDR2 SASEGT.

This clonotype occurred many times. The chain joins TRBV12-3 or TRBV12-4 to TRBJ2-1; D is undetermined. The CDR3 is 14 amino acids. Trimming took 3 bases from V and 2 from J, leaving 8 bases between them. CDR3 residues: CASSFSRPYNEQFF. DNA for the CDR3: TGTGCCAGCAGTTTCAGTAGGCCCTACAATGAGCAGTTCTTC.

This clonotype has a handful of counts. The chain links TRBV7-2 to TRBJ1-2; no firm D call. Germline V gene lookup returns CDR1 SGHTA and CDR2 FQGNSA. Trimming stripped 3 bases from V and 0 bases from J, with 5 bases between. The length of the CDR3 is 13 residues. CDR3 residues: CASSFRSNYGYTF. The CDR3 region has the DNA TGTGCCAGCAGCTTTAGGTCTAACTATGGCTACACCTTC.

This clonotype occurred a few times. The chain is built from TRBV20-1 and TRBJ2-1, with 9 bases fitting TRBD1. Per germline, CDR1 DFQATT and CDR2 SNEGSKA (reference sequence). After removal of 6 bases from V and 7 bases from J, the junction contained 10 bases not matched to a gene. This CDR3 is 14 amino acids long. CDR3 loop: CSAEGGDRENEQFF. DNA of the CDR3: TGCAGTGCCGAGGGAGGGGACAGGGAAAATGAGCAGTTCTTC.

The chain links TRBV6-2 or TRBV6-3 to TRBJ2-5, with D unresolved. Trimming took 8 bases from V and 7 from J, leaving 11 bases between them. The length of the CDR3 is 11 residues. The germline gives CDR1 MNHEY, CDR2 SVGEGT. The CDR3 spells CASGSFGTQYF. The CDR3 DNA is TGTGCCAGCGGTTCTTTTGGGACCCAGTACTTC.

This clonotype was seen more than once but under ten times. The chain couples TRBV10-1 to TRBJ2-5, with 10 bases identical to TRBD2. This CDR3 has 15 amino acids. Per germline, CDR1 WNHNN and CDR2 SYGVQD (reference sequence). V trimming: 3 bases; J trimming: 4 bases; junction bases outside the gene matches: 5. In DNA form, the CDR3 reads TGCGCCAGCAGTGAAGCGGGGGGGCCCCGAGAGACCCAGTACTTC. Its protein is CASSEAGGPRETQYF.

This rearrangement joins TRBV11-3 to TRBJ2-2, with D perhaps TRBD1 (6 bases). Germline CDR1 reads SGHNT; CDR2 reads YENEEA. The CDR3 has 13 residues. Trimming took 1 base from V and 7 from J, leaving 7 bases between them. The DNA of the CDR3 is TGTGCCAGCAGCTTAGGGGGGCACGGGGAGCTGTTTTTT. It is translated as CASSLGGHGELFF.

This clonotype was picked up a small number of times. The chain is built from TRBV25-1 and TRBJ1-2; no reliable D call. This CDR3 region has 14 residues. Germline-derived CDR1 and CDR2 are MGHDK and SYGVNS. Trimming left V 6 bases short and J 4 bases short, with 15 bases between. Written as DNA, the CDR3 is TGTGCCAGCAGCGGCGGAGGGAAGGCCTATGGCTACACCTTC. Translated: CASSGGGKAYGYTF.

This chain connects TRBV5-1 to TRBJ2-1, with 9 bases lining up with TRBD2. Losses at the gene ends were 0 bases for V and 10 bases for J; bases not matched to a gene: 14. CDR3 size: 17 residues. Looked up from germline, CDR1 is SGHRS and CDR2 is YFSETQ. CDR3 DNA sequence: TGCGCCAGCAGCTTGGAGGCGGGAGGGCCGATTAGAGGGGAGCAGTTCTTC. The encoded protein is CASSLEAGGPIRGEQFF.

In this sample, this clonotype turned up a few times. The chain is built from TRBV5-1 and TRBJ2-3; 8 bases match TRBD2. CDR3 length: 16 amino acids. V lost 2 bases, J lost 2 bases, and 7 bases stayed unmatched. The germline gives CDR1 SGHRS, CDR2 YFSETQ. CDR3 nucleotides: TGCGCCAGCAGCTTCGAACGGCGGGGGGCCACAGATACGCAGTATTTT. It translates to CASSFERRGATDTQYF. The entire variable domain, with the rest obtained from reference TRBV5-1 and TRBJ2-3, is as follows: KAGVTQTPRYLIKTRGQQVTLSCSPISGHRSVSWYQQTPGQGLQFLFEYFSETQRNKGNFPGRFSGRQFSNSRSEMNVSTLELGDSALYLCASSFERRGATDTQYFGPGTRLTVL.

This clonotype was counted a few times. V gene TRBV7-2 combines with J gene TRBJ2-1; the D gene is possibly TRBD2 (6 bases). Germline V gene data show CDR1 as SGHTA and CDR2 as FQGNSA. V was trimmed by 5 bases and J by 1 base, leaving 18 bases between them. The length of the CDR3 is 17 residues. CDR3 sequence (DNA): TGTGCCAGCAGCCTTTGGCTGGCGGGGCCATCCTACAATGAGCAGTTCTTC. Residues: CASSLWLAGPSYNEQFF.

This clonotype occurred a few times. The chain joins TRBV24-1 to TRBJ2-7; 12 bases fit TRBD1. The CDR3 is 13 residues long. The J segment lost 4 bases and the V segment lost 12 bases, leaving 6 bases of the junction unmatched. Germline CDR1 KGHDR, CDR2 SFDVKD. For the CDR3, the DNA is TGTGCCGCACCGGGACAGGGGGCTTACGAGCAGTACTTC. Its translation is CAAPGQGAYEQYF.

This clonotype was counted at least ten times. The chain uses TRBV7-6 and TRBJ2-5; 7 positions match TRBD1. J lost 4 bases, V lost 5 bases, and 7 bases had no gene match. Per germline, CDR1 SGHVS and CDR2 FNYEAQ. This CDR3 is built from 14 residues. CDR3: CASSQNPGGETQYF. The CDR3 DNA reads TGTGCCAGCAGCCAAAACCCAGGGGGAGAGACCCAGTACTTC. The entire variable domain, with the rest obtained from reference TRBV7-6 and TRBJ2-5, is as follows: GAGVSQSPRYKVTKRGQDVALRCDPISGHVSLYWYRQALGQGPEFLTYFNYEAQQDKSGLPNDRFSAERPEGSISTLTIQRTEQRDSAMYRCASSQNPGGETQYFGPGTRLLVL.

The chain links TRBV7-9 to TRBJ1-1; the D is unclear. The CDR3 contains 15 residues. Germline V gene lookup returns CDR1 SEHNR and CDR2 FQNEAQ (reference sequence). The V gene lost 5 bases and the J gene lost 2 bases, with 15 bases spanning the gap. DNA of the CDR3: TGTGCCAGCAGCCCCGCGATGGGGTATAACACTGAAGCTTTCTTT. This sequence encodes CASSPAMGYNTEAFF.